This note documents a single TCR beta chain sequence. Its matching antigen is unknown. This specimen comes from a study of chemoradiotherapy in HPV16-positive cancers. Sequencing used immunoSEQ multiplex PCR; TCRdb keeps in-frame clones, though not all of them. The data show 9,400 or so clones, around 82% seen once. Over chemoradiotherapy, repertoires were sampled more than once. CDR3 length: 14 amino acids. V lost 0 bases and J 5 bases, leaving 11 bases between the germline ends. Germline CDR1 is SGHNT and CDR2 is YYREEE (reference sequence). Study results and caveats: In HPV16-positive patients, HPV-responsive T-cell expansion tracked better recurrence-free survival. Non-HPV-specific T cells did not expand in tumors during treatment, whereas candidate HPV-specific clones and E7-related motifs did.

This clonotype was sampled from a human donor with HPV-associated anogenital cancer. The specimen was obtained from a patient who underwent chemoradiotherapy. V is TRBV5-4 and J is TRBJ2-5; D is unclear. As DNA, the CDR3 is TGTGCCAGCAGCTTGGGGCTTTATTCGGAGACCCAGTACTTC. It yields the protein CASSLGLYSETQYF.